This T cell receptor (beta chain) was recovered during a study of shared clonotypes between healthy human individuals. DNA at 200 ng, 25,000 to 30,000 T cell genomes, went into sorted-subset replicate PCRs. Sequencing was performed with immunoSEQ multiplex PCR; in TCRdb, only in-frame clones are kept and a portion is missing. The data contain some 2,000,000 clones, 90% to 96% of them singletons. About this clone itself: Its antigen is not known.

Study results and caveats: Tissue TCR repertoires likely differ from these blood-only repertoires.

Free of recent acute infections or vaccinations, the donors were healthy HIV-negative adults. Into CD45RA+ naive and CD45RA-negative memory subsets, the CD4+ cells were split. Sequencing was done on a sample of naive CD4+ T cells sorted from blood. Subset reported: CD45RA+ positively selected. This clonotype was obtained from a man between 18 and 35 years old in good health.

Here the CDR3 reads CASSSTGGAEWYEQFF. The CDR3 DNA sequence: TGTGCCAGCAGTTCGACAGGGGGCGCGGAATGGTATGAGCAGTTCTTC. The V gene is TRBV27, the J gene TRBJ2-1; TRBD1 matches 10 bases. V lost 4 bases, J lost 8 bases, and 11 bases stayed unmatched. The CDR3 runs 16 residues. CDR1 and CDR2 from the germline V gene are MNHEY and SMNVEV (reference sequence).